Below are 17 T cell receptor beta chains sequenced from a single sample in a study of blood T cell repertoires in COVID-19. Repertoires were generated with immunoSEQ multiplex PCR, while TCRdb's copy carries only in-frame clones and drops some. Counted here are some 380,000 clones, 90% occurring once; the ten biggest clones make up around 6.3%. Material: peripheral blood. All receptors come from a man younger than 35 with active or convalescent COVID-19.

The chain combines TRBV5-5 with TRBJ2-1; 9 bases are shared with TRBD1. The CDR3 length is 14 residues. The V and J ends lost 4 bases and 9 bases, in that order; junction bases with no gene match: 8. Germline values: CDR1 SGHKS, CDR2 YYEKEE (reference sequence). CDR3 DNA sequence: TGTGCCAGCAGCGGGGGACAGGGTTGGGGTGAGCAGTTCTTC. Residues: CASSGGQGWGEQFF.

The chain is built from TRBV4-1 and TRBJ1-2; D is unclear. The V end lost 4 bases, the J end lost 13 bases, and 19 bases lay between the germline ends. This CDR3 comprises 13 residues. CDR1 MGHRA and CDR2 YSYEKL come from the germline V gene. The CDR3 here is CASSLSGEAGFTF. The CDR3 coding sequence is TGCGCCAGCAGCCTCTCCGGGGAAGCCGGTTTCACCTTC.

The chain uses TRBV18 and TRBJ2-3; D call uncertain. Trimming stripped 4 bases from V and 4 bases from J, with 9 bases between. The germline gives CDR1 KGHSH, CDR2 LQKENI. The CDR3 totals 13 residues. The CDR3 protein is CASSLDEADTQYF. The CDR3 DNA sequence: TGTGCCAGCTCACTGGATGAGGCAGATACGCAGTATTTT.

The chain is built from TRBV15 and TRBJ2-7; 8 bases line up with TRBD2. The CDR3 consists of 16 residues. V trimming: 0 bases; J trimming: 2 bases; junction bases outside the gene matches: 6. Germline loops: CDR1 LNHNV, CDR2 YYDKDF (reference sequence). The CDR3 nucleotides read TGTGCCACCAGCAGAGAACCGGGACTAGAGACCTACGAGCAGTACTTC. Protein product: CATSREPGLETYEQYF.

The rearrangement links TRBV5-1 to TRBJ1-2; no reliable D call. Germline V lookup: CDR1 SGHRS, CDR2 YFSETQ. The V gene lost 3 bases and the J gene lost 1 base, with 7 bases spanning the gap. The CDR3 loop spans 13 amino acids. The CDR3 nucleotides are TGCGCCAGCAGCTCCAGTCGTAACTATGGCTACACCTTC. Encoded protein: CASSSSRNYGYTF.

This chain uses TRBV7-9 with TRBJ2-1, with 7 bases aligning to TRBD2. Germline CDR1 is SEHNR and CDR2 is FQNEAQ (reference sequence). The CDR3 has 18 amino acids. The V segment lost 1 base and the J segment 0 bases; nucleotides outside the gene matches: 9. CDR3 residues: CASSLVGLAESSYNEQFF. The CDR3 DNA sequence: TGTGCCAGCAGCTTAGTGGGTCTAGCGGAGAGCTCCTACAATGAGCAGTTCTTC.

This chain connects TRBV6-2 or TRBV6-3 to TRBJ2-7, with 8 positions matching TRBD2. The V gene end was trimmed by 6 bases and the J gene end by 6 bases; junction bases not matched to a gene: 10. The CDR3 consists of 14 residues. Germline assignment: CDR1 MNHEY and CDR2 SVGEGT. The chain's CDR3 is CASSQAGTRSEQYF. CDR3 bases: TGTGCCAGCAGCCAAGCCGGGACTAGGAGCGAGCAGTACTTC.

The chain is built from TRBV18 and TRBJ2-5; tentatively, D is TRBD1 (5 bases). The V end was cut by 2 bases, the J end by 4 bases, with 14 bases between. Germline loops: CDR1 KGHSH, CDR2 LQKENI. This CDR3 is 15 amino acids long. CDR3 nucleotides: TGTGCCAGCTCACCAAACGCAGGGTCACCAGAGACCCAGTACTTC. This gives the protein CASSPNAGSPETQYF.

CDR3 sequence reads: CASSRGSSYNEQFF. For the CDR3, the DNA is TGTGCCAGCAGCCGCGGGAGCTCCTACAATGAGCAGTTCTTC. This chain links TRBV11-3 with TRBJ2-1, with 7 bases matching TRBD2. CDR3 size: 14 residues. Trimming at V came to 5 bases and at J to 0 bases, leaving 1 base not matched to a gene. Germline values: CDR1 SGHNT, CDR2 YENEEA.

The chain has TRBV2 and TRBJ1-5; no definite D call. Deletions cut 6 bases from V and 10 bases from J, with 22 bases between. There are 15 residues in the CDR3. CDR1 is SNHLY, CDR2 FYNNEI, per germline. The CDR3 nucleotides are TGTGCCAGCAGCGGGGTAGGTCTCCTCCTTTTCCCCCAGCATTTT. Translated, it gives CASSGVGLLLFPQHF.

This clone has just one count. The V gene is TRBV27, the J gene TRBJ1-2, with TRBD1 matching 8 bases. CDR1 is MNHEY, CDR2 SMNVEV, per germline (reference sequence). This CDR3 spans 13 amino acids. Trimming cost V 8 bases and J 4 bases; bases outside gene matches: 6. The CDR3 coding sequence is TGTGCCAGCTCGGACAGGGCGGGCTATGGCTACACCTTC. It is translated as CASSDRAGYGYTF.

The chain has TRBV20-1 and TRBJ2-1, with 7 nucleotides matching TRBD2. This CDR3 has 14 amino acids. Trimming took 3 bases from V and 7 from J; bases not matched to a gene: 9. Germline values: CDR1 DFQATT, CDR2 SNEGSKA (reference sequence). The CDR3 nucleotides are TGCAGTGCTAGTATCAGACTAGCAGGTAATGAGCAGTTCTTC. It encodes CSASIRLAGNEQFF.

This chain uses TRBV27 with TRBJ1-4; possible D gene TRBD1, 5 bases. Germline CDR1 is MNHEY and CDR2 is SMNVEV (reference sequence). Trimming took 11 bases from V and 3 from J, leaving 19 bases between them. The CDR3 has 15 amino acids. The chain's CDR3 is CAGKRGFLANEKLFF. CDR3 nucleotide sequence: TGTGCCGGTAAACGGGGGTTCCTAGCTAATGAAAAACTGTTTTTT.

V is TRBV10-3 and J is TRBJ1-6; TRBD1 is a possible D gene (5 bases). This CDR3 has 14 amino acids. The ends were cut back, 2 bases at V and 8 bases at J, with 10 bases in the middle. Germline CDR1 ENHRY, CDR2 SYGVKD. This CDR3 reads CAISETGDDSPLHF. CDR3 in DNA: TGTGCCATCAGTGAGACAGGAGATGATTCACCCCTCCACTTT.

The V call is TRBV9, the J call TRBJ2-3, with D perhaps matching TRBD1 (6 bases). Germline-derived CDR1 and CDR2 are SGDLS and YYNGEE. The ends were cut back, 5 bases at V and 2 bases at J, with 21 bases in the middle. The CDR3 extends over 17 amino acids. The CDR3 sequence: CASSVTSLGANTDTQYF. CDR3 coding DNA: TGTGCCAGCAGTGTCACCTCATTGGGGGCTAACACAGATACGCAGTATTTT. Variable domain in full (rest from reference TRBV9 and TRBJ2-3): DSGVTQTPKHLITATGQRVTLRCSPRSGDLSVYWYQQSLDQGLQFLIQYYNGEERAKGNILERFSAQQFPDLHSELNLSSLELGDSALYFCASSVTSLGANTDTQYFGPGTRLTVL.

This chain connects TRBV5-1 to TRBJ2-3; 11 bases fit TRBD2. Germline values: CDR1 SGHRS, CDR2 YFSETQ. CDR3 length: 17 residues. The V and J ends lost 0 bases and 8 bases, in that order; junction bases with no gene match: 11. CDR3 amino acids: CASSLVRLAGLEGTQYF. The CDR3 DNA reads TGCGCCAGCAGCTTGGTTAGACTAGCGGGATTAGAGGGTACGCAGTATTTT.

About this clone itself: Other nucleotide sequences from this sample produce the same CDR3. This rearrangement joins TRBV27 to TRBJ1-2; 9 nucleotides align to TRBD1. V trimming: 6 bases; J trimming: 4 bases; junction bases outside the gene matches: 6. CDR3 length equals 14 residues. Per the germline V gene, CDR1 is MNHEY and CDR2 is SMNVEV (reference sequence). The CDR3 DNA reads TGTGCCAGCAGCCTAACAGGGGGCGGCTATGGCTACACCTTC. It encodes CASSLTGGGYGYTF.